Listed below are T cell receptor beta chains from one sample, sequenced in a study of CD8 T cells in ankylosing spondylitis. TCRdb reanalysed the 5' RACE reads using MiXCR and keeps one entry per CDR3 protein. Among under 300,000 distinct CDR3 sequences listed, around 10% were seen once. Sequenced sample: blood, either unsorted or a sorted T cell fraction (not recorded which). The receptors come from a male donor with ankylosing spondylitis or in good health (not recorded which). Each CDR3 is given with its conserved first and last residue. D genes are given only for firm matches. The size entry is marked missing in some rows and otherwise reads once, few, many or a size class.

>NA|TRBD2|TRBJ2-6|TRBV24-1
CATSSGRASVLTF
TGTGCCACCTCTAGCGGGAGGGCTAGCGTCCTGACTTTC
>NA|TRBD2|TRBJ2-3|TRBV20-1
CSAPIAGGFLTDTQYF
TGCAGTGCGCCAATAGCGGGGGGGTTCCTCACAGATACGCAGTATTTT
>few|NA|TRBJ2-1|TRBV6-4
CASSDGDNNEQFF
TGTGCCAGCAGTGACGGGGACAACAATGAGCAGTTCTTC
>NA|TRBD2|TRBJ2-4|TRBV12-3/TRBV12-4
CASSRSGGSNIQYF
TGTGCCAGCAGTCGCAGCGGGGGGTCAAACATTCAGTACTTC
>many|NA|TRBJ2-1|TRBV20-1
CSTTIGSTQHEQFF
TGCAGCACCACGATCGGGAGTACCCAGCATGAGCAGTTCTTC
>NA|TRBD2|TRBJ2-2|TRBV3-1
CASSHTSGRRNTGELFF
TGTGCCAGCAGCCATACTAGCGGGAGGAGGAACACCGGGGAGCTGTTTTTT
>many|NA|TRBJ1-4|TRBV25-1
CASSEYGGQEKLFF
TGTGCCAGCAGTGAATATGGAGGGCAGGAAAAACTGTTTTTT
>NA|NA|TRBJ2-1|TRBV5-6
CASSFGGSLNEQFF
TGTGCCAGCAGCTTTGGTGGGAGTCTCAATGAGCAGTTCTTC
>few|NA|TRBJ2-7|TRBV3-1
CASSLLGSGALHGEQYF
TGTGCCAGCAGCCTTCTTGGTAGCGGAGCGCTACATGGCGAGCAGTACTTC
>NA|NA|TRBJ1-2|TRBV24-1
CATSEPGHYLPQGYTF
TGTGCCACCAGTGAACCTGGACACTATCTTCCTCAGGGCTACACCTTC
>many|NA|TRBJ2-1|TRBV10-2
CASGHWGYEQFF
TGCGCCAGCGGTCATTGGGGGTATGAGCAGTTCTTC
>many|TRBD1|TRBJ1-5|TRBV10-2
CASSQTGGCNQPQHF
TGCGCCAGCTCTCAGACAGGGGGCTGCAATCAGCCCCAGCATTTT
>NA|NA|TRBJ1-2|TRBV2
CASGRPQGVGYTF
TGTGCCAGCGGTAGGCCTCAGGGAGTTGGCTACACCTTC
>many|TRBD2|TRBJ2-1|TRBV12-5
CASGLRSGTSGLSYNEQFF
TGTGCTAGTGGTTTGCGGTCCGGGACTAGCGGGCTTTCATACAATGAGCAGTTCTTC
>few|TRBD2|TRBJ2-7|TRBV11-1
CASSLTPFSGTSSYEQYF
TGTGCCAGCAGCTTAACCCCGTTCTCCGGGACTAGCTCCTACGAGCAGTACTTC
>few|NA|TRBJ1-1|TRBV10-3
CAIKMNTEAFF
TGTGCCATAAAGATGAACACTGAAGCTTTCTTT
>many|TRBD2|TRBJ2-1|TRBV15
CATSASGAHNEQFF
TGTGCCACCTCGGCTAGCGGGGCCCACAATGAGCAGTTCTTC
>few|NA|TRBJ2-1|TRBV7-2
CASSALGGSYNEQFF
TGTGCCAGCAGCGCGTTAGGGGGCTCCTACAATGAGCAGTTCTTC
>many|NA|TRBJ1-6|TRBV5-1
CASSLDPRESPLHF
TGCGCCAGCAGCTTAGACCCACGGGAATCACCCCTCCACTTT
>many|NA|TRBJ2-3|TRBV5-1
CASSFGTEVDTQYF
TGCGCCAGCAGCTTCGGGACCGAGGTGGATACGCAGTATTTT
>NA|TRBD1|TRBJ1-3|TRBV5-1
CASSLAGWDSGNTIYF
TGCGCCAGCAGCTTGGCCGGCTGGGACAGCGGAAACACCATATATTTT
>many|TRBD2|TRBJ2-1|TRBV20-1
CSARLYSGGYNEQFF
TGCAGTGCTCGACTCTATAGCGGGGGTTACAATGAGCAGTTCTTC
>many|NA|TRBJ1-1|TRBV5-1
CASSGPGTEAFF
TGCGCCAGCAGCGGGCCGGGGACTGAAGCTTTCTTT
>many|TRBD2|TRBJ2-3|TRBV4-2
CASSQDLASGGETDTQYF
TGTGCCAGCAGCCAAGATCTGGCTAGCGGGGGGGAGACAGATACGCAGTATTTT